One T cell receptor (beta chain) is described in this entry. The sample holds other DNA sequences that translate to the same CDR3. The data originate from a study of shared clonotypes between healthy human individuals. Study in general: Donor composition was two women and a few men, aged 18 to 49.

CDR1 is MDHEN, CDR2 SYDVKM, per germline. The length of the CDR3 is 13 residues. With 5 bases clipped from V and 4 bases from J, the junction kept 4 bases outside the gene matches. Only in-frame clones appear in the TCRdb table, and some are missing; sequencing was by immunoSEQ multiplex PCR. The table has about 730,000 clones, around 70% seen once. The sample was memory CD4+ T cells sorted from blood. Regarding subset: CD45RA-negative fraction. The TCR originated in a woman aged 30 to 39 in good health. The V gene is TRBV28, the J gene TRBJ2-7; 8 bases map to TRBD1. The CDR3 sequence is CASSPDRGYEQYF. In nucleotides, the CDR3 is TGTGCCAGCAGTCCCGACAGGGGATACGAGCAGTACTTC. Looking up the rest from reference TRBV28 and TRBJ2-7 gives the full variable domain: DVKVTQSSRYLVKRTGEKVFLECVQDMDHENMFWYRQDPGLGLRLIYFSYDVKMKEKGDIPEGYSVSREKKERFSLILESASTNQTSMYLCASSPDRGYEQYFGPGTRLTVT.